Listed below are T cell receptor beta chains from one sample, sequenced in a study of blood T cell repertoires in COVID-19. Some clones are missing from TCRdb's copy, which holds only in-frame ones; the method was immunoSEQ multiplex PCR. The sample holds some 28,000 clones; around nine tenths are singletons and the top ten take less than 20%. The sample taken for sequencing was peripheral blood. The receptors come from a human donor in a cohort sampled during active COVID-19. Both conserved end residues are part of each CDR3. D genes are given only for firm matches. The size entry is marked missing in some rows and otherwise reads once, few, many or a size class.

clone_size	v_call	d_call	cdr3_length	j_call	cdr3_nt	cdr3_aa
NA	TRBV14	NA	15	TRBJ2-3	TGTGCCAGCAGCCAAGATCTCGTGGTAGTAGATACGCAGTATTTT	CASSQDLVVVDTQYF
few	TRBV9	NA	13	TRBJ1-6	TGTGCCAGCAGCGTAGGGGGGGGTTCACCCCTCCACTTT	CASSVGGGSPLHF
NA	TRBV19	NA	15	TRBJ2-1	TGTGCCAGTAGTATTAAGCACCCCCCCTACAATGAGCAGTTCTTC	CASSIKHPPYNEQFF
NA	TRBV12-3/TRBV12-4	NA	13	TRBJ2-1	TGTGCCAGCAGTTTAGTACTGGTCAATGAGCAGTTCTTC	CASSLVLVNEQFF
NA	TRBV5-4	NA	15	TRBJ2-3	TGTGCCAGCAGCTTGGTTGTGGGGGCAGCAGATACGCAGTATTTT	CASSLVVGAADTQYF
NA	TRBV12-3/TRBV12-4	NA	13	TRBJ1-1	TGTGCCAGCAGACGACAGGTTGACACTGAAGCTTTCTTT	CASRRQVDTEAFF
NA	TRBV21-1	NA	14	TRBJ1-1	TGTGCCAGCGGCCGGACAGGAGTAGTCACTGAAGCTTTCTTT	CASGRTGVVTEAFF
NA	TRBV5-1	TRBD1	14	TRBJ2-5	TGCGCCAGCAGCTTCGGGACAGGGGGAGAGACCCAGTACTTC	CASSFGTGGETQYF
NA	TRBV10-3	TRBD1	14	TRBJ1-1	TGTGCCATCAACCCGACAGGGGGAAACACTGAAGCTTTCTTT	CAINPTGGNTEAFF
NA	TRBV4-1	TRBD2	14	TRBJ2-1	TGCGCCAGCAGCCGTCTAACTAGCGCGGATGAGCAGTTCTTC	CASSRLTSADEQFF
NA	TRBV2	TRBD1	12	TRBJ1-2	TGTGCCAGCAGTGAAACAGGGGATGGCTACACCTTC	CASSETGDGYTF
once	TRBV5-4	TRBD1	15	TRBJ2-3	TGTGCCAGCACCCAGACAGGGGCGTACACAGATACGCAGTATTTT	CASTQTGAYTDTQYF
NA	TRBV5-1	NA	14	TRBJ1-2	TGCGCCAGCAGCTTGGACTGGGGCTCAGGGGGCTACACCTTC	CASSLDWGSGGYTF
NA	TRBV7-2	NA	13	TRBJ2-7	TGTGCCAGCAGCCGGGGGACTTACAACGAGCAGTACTTC	CASSRGTYNEQYF
once	TRBV9	TRBD2	16	TRBJ2-3	TGTGCCAGCAGCGTAGGGGTCGGGGGGGCTTCAGATACGCAGTATTTT	CASSVGVGGASDTQYF
NA	TRBV19	NA	17	TRBJ2-3	TGTGCCAGTAGTATAGTAACCGGGGGTTTGGGCACAGATACGCAGTATTTT	CASSIVTGGLGTDTQYF
NA	TRBV11-2	NA	14	TRBJ2-7	TGTGCCAGCAGCCAGGGGCAGGGATTCGACGAGCAGTACTTC	CASSQGQGFDEQYF
NA	TRBV7-7	TRBD2	15	TRBJ2-1	TGTGCCAGCAGCTTTAGCGGGGGGGCCTACAATGAGCAGTTCTTC	CASSFSGGAYNEQFF
NA	TRBV5-6	TRBD1	15	TRBJ1-1	TGTGCCAGCAGCCTAGGACAGGGGCCGAACACTGAAGCTTTCTTT	CASSLGQGPNTEAFF
NA	TRBV6-1	NA	11	TRBJ1-2	TGTGCCAGCAGTGAATGGTTCCCATGGAGTTTC	CASSEWFPWSF
NA	TRBV4-1	NA	15	TRBJ2-1	TGCGCCAGCAGCCCACCGGGCGACTACTGGAATGAGCAGTTCTTC	CASSPPGDYWNEQFF
NA	TRBV7-2	TRBD2	16	TRBJ2-3	TGTGCCAGCAGCTTAGGGGCGGGAGAAGGCACAGATACGCAGTATTTT	CASSLGAGEGTDTQYF
NA	TRBV27	NA	17	TRBJ2-2	TGTGCCAGCAGTTTTGGACCAGGGGGGATAAACACCGGGGAGCTGTTTTTT	CASSFGPGGINTGELFF
medium-sized	TRBV11-3	TRBD2	16	TRBJ2-5	TGTGCCAGCAGCTTAGTATGCGGGGGGGGCCGAGAGACCCAGTACTTC	CASSLVCGGGRETQYF
NA	TRBV19	NA	16	TRBJ2-3	TGTGCCAGTAGTATAGGGCGGATACAGGGTACAGATACGCAGTATTTT	CASSIGRIQGTDTQYF
NA	TRBV28	TRBD2	16	TRBJ2-1	TGTGCCAGCAGTTTCTCAGCGGGAAGGCTGGGCAATGAGCAGTTCTTC	CASSFSAGRLGNEQFF
once	TRBV3-1/TRBV3-2	TRBD2	16	TRBJ2-3	TGTGCCAGCAGCCAAGATCTTAAGCGGGACACAGATACGCAGTATTTT	CASSQDLKRDTDTQYF
NA	TRBV9	TRBD1	16	TRBJ1-4	TGTGCCAGCAGCGTTGAAGCGGGACAGGGCTCTGGGAAACTGTTTTTT	CASSVEAGQGSGKLFF
NA	TRBV28	TRBD1	14	TRBJ1-6	TGTGCCAGCAGTTTGGGGACAGCCAATTCACCCCTCCACTTT	CASSLGTANSPLHF
few	TRBV6-2/TRBV6-3	NA	16	TRBJ1-6	TGTGCCAGCAGTTATACTGGGGGGGGCTATAATTCACCCCTCCACTTT	CASSYTGGGYNSPLHF
NA	TRBV6-6	TRBD1	14	TRBJ2-3	TGTGCCAGCAACCCGGACAGGGTGTCAGATACGCAGTATTTT	CASNPDRVSDTQYF
NA	TRBV28	NA	14	TRBJ1-1	TGTGCCAGCTCACCAGGGTCCTGGGCCACTGAAGCTTTCTTT	CASSPGSWATEAFF
NA	TRBV10-3	NA	14	TRBJ2-3	TGTGCCATCAGCACCACAGGAGGGCACGATACGCAGTATTTT	CAISTTGGHDTQYF
NA	TRBV28	NA	11	TRBJ1-1	TGTGCCAGCAGTTTAAGGAGGGAAGCTTTCTTT	CASSLRREAFF
NA	TRBV5-4	TRBD1	15	TRBJ2-3	TGTGCCAGCAGCGGCCCAGGGGGCATGGCAGATACGCAGTATTTT	CASSGPGGMADTQYF
NA	TRBV28	TRBD2	23	TRBJ2-3	TGTGCCAGCAGTTACCCAGGTCGGGGAAGACCGGGACCCATGGCGGGGGGCACAGATACGCAGTATTTT	CASSYPGRGRPGPMAGGTDTQYF
NA	TRBV7-9	NA	15	TRBJ2-1	TGTGCCAGCAGCTTGCTAGACAGACAAATCAATGAGCAGTTCTTC	CASSLLDRQINEQFF
NA	TRBV28	TRBD1	16	TRBJ2-7	TGTGCCAGCAGTTCCCGACAGGGCTCCATCTCCTACGAGCAGTACTTC	CASSSRQGSISYEQYF
NA	TRBV27	NA	12	TRBJ1-6	TGTGCCAGCAGTTGGGGGGGCCCACCCCTCCACTTT	CASSWGGPPLHF
NA	TRBV6-5	TRBD1	15	TRBJ2-1	TGTGCCAGCCGAAGGAATGGACAGGGATACAATGAGCAGTTCTTC	CASRRNGQGYNEQFF
NA	TRBV4-3	NA	14	TRBJ1-5	TGCGCCAGCAGCCAAGAGTTTGAGGGTTGGCCCCAGCATTTT	CASSQEFEGWPQHF
NA	TRBV5-1	NA	11	TRBJ2-5	TGCGCCAGAAGAGGAGTGGAGACCCAGTACTTC	CARRGVETQYF
NA	TRBV28	NA	15	TRBJ2-1	TGTGCCAGCAGTTTATCCCGCTATCCCTACAATGAGCAGTTCTTC	CASSLSRYPYNEQFF
NA	TRBV15	NA	16	TRBJ2-1	TGTGCCACCAGCGCCTTGAGGGGGGGTGACTACAATGAGCAGTTCTTC	CATSALRGGDYNEQFF
NA	TRBV11-2	NA	15	TRBJ1-5	TGTGCCAGCAGCTTAGGGGGGGGGCCCAATCAGCCCCAGCATTTT	CASSLGGGPNQPQHF
few	TRBV5-4	TRBD1	14	TRBJ2-7	TGTGCCAGCAGCTTGGGACAGGGGTCCTACGAGCAGTACTTC	CASSLGQGSYEQYF
NA	TRBV11-2	NA	16	TRBJ2-3	TGTGCCAGCAGCCCCCGTGAGATCTTTCCTTCAGATACGCAGTATTTT	CASSPREIFPSDTQYF
NA	TRBV2	NA	14	TRBJ2-1	TGTGCCAGCAGCTTTTTAGCGAACTACAATGAGCAGTTCTTC	CASSFLANYNEQFF
NA	TRBV2	NA	14	TRBJ1-1	TGTGCCAGCACGAACCGAATGGGAGGCACTGAAGCTTTCTTT	CASTNRMGGTEAFF
NA	TRBV24-1	TRBD2	16	TRBJ2-1	TGTGCCACCAGTGATCGGGCGGGAGGGCCCTCGAATGAGCAGTTCTTC	CATSDRAGGPSNEQFF
NA	TRBV5-1	NA	16	TRBJ1-4	TGCGCCAGCAGCTTGGCAGGGGCAGGGTCTAATGAAAAACTGTTTTTT	CASSLAGAGSNEKLFF
NA	TRBV5-6	NA	14	TRBJ2-7	TGTGCCAGCAGCTTGGGGGCGGGACCTGGGGAGCAGTACTTC	CASSLGAGPGEQYF
few	TRBV19	NA	13	TRBJ2-7	TGTGCCAGTAGTATGAGCCACTCCTACGAGCAGTACTTC	CASSMSHSYEQYF
NA	TRBV7-9	NA	15	TRBJ1-1	TGTGCCAGCGTAAGGGGGGGGTTGATGAACACTGAAGCTTTCTTT	CASVRGGLMNTEAFF